This entry concerns a single TCR beta chain. The data were taken from a study of cytomegalovirus exposure and HLA in healthy donors. Trimming left V 3 bases short and J 5 bases short, with 16 bases between. The length of the CDR3 is 15 residues. With 60 Vbeta and 13 Jbeta primers, the PCR was carried out. The data were produced by immunoSEQ multiplex PCR, yet TCRdb's version contains in-frame clones alone and is incomplete. Of around 52,000 clones in the sample, about four fifths were seen once. The sequence was collected from a man in his forties in good health and CMV-seronegative. This sequence joins TRBV23-1 and TRBJ1-2; D gene uncertain. TRBV23-1 is treated as an ORF (open reading frame) with a function not yet certain. Sequenced material: PBMCs. CDR3 DNA sequence: TGCGCCAGCAGTCACACGGGATCCTTAGAGTATGGCTACACCTTC. Its protein product is CASSHTGSLEYGYTF.